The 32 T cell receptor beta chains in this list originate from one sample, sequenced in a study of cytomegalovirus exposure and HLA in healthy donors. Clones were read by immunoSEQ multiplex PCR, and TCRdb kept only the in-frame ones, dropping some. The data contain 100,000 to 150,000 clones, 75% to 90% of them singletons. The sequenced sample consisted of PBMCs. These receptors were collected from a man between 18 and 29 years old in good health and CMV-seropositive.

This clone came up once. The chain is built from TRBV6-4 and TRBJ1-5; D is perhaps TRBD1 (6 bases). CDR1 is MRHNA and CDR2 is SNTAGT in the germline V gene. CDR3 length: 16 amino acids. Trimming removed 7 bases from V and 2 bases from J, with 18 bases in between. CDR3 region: CASTLYREVGNQPQHF. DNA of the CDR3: TGTGCCAGCACCCTATACAGGGAAGTGGGCAATCAGCCCCAGCATTTT.

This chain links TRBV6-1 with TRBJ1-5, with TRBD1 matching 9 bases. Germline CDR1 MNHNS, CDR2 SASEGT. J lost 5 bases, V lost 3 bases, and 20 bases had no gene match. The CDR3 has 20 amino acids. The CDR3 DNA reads TGTGCCAGCAGTGACCCCCGGGGACAGGGAGGGAGGTATCCAGATCAGCCCCAGCATTTT. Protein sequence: CASSDPRGQGGRYPDQPQHF.

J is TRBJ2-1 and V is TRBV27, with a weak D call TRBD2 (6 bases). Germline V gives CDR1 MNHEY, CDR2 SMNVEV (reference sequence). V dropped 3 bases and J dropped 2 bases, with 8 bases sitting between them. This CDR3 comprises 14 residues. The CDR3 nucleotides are TGTGCCAGCAGTTTCGGGGGACCCTACAATGAGCAGTTCTTC. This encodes CASSFGGPYNEQFF.

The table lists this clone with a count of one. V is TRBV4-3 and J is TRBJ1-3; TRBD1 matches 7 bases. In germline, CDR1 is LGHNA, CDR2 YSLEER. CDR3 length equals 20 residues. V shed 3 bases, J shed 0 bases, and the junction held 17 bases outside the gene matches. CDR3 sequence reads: CASSQHDRVPTSNSGNTIYF. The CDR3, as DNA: TGCGCCAGCAGCCAGCACGACAGGGTACCTACCTCAAACTCTGGAAACACCATATATTTT.

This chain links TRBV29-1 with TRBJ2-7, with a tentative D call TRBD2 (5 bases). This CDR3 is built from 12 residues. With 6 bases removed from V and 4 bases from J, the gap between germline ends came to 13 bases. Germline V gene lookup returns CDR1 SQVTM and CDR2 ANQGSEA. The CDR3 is CSVRGPSYEQYF. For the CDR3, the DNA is TGCAGCGTCCGCGGGCCCTCGTACGAGCAGTACTTC.

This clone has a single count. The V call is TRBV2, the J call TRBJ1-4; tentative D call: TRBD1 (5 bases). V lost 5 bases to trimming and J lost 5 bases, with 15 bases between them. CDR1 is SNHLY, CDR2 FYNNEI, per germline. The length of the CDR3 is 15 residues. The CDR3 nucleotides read TGTGCCAGCAGTAAGATAACAGGCCTGAATGAAAAACTGTTTTTT. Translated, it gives CASSKITGLNEKLFF.

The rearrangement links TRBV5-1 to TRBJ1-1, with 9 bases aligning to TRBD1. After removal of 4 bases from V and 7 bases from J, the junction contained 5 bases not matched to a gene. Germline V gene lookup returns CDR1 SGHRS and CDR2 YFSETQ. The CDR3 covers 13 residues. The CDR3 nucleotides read TGCGCCAGCAGCCAACAGGGACAGGGTGAAGCTTTCTTT. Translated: CASSQQGQGEAFF.

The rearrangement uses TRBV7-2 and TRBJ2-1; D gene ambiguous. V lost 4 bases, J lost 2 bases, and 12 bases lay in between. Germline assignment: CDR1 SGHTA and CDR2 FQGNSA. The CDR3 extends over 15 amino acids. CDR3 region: CASSSDISPYNEQFF. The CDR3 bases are TGTGCCAGCAGCTCCGACATTTCCCCCTACAATGAGCAGTTCTTC.

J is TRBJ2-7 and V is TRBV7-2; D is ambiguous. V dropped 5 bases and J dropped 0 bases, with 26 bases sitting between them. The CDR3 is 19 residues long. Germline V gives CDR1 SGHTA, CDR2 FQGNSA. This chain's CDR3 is CASSRPSAAAFRSSYEQYF. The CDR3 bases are TGTGCCAGCAGCCGACCTTCGGCGGCCGCATTCCGAAGCTCCTACGAGCAGTACTTC.

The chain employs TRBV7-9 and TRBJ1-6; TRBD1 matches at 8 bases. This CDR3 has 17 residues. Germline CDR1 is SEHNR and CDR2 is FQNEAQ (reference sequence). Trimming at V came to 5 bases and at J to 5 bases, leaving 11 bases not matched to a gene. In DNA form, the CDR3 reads TGTGCCAGCAGCCCTATCCCGACAGGGGATGATAATTCACCCCTCCACTTT. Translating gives CASSPIPTGDDNSPLHF.

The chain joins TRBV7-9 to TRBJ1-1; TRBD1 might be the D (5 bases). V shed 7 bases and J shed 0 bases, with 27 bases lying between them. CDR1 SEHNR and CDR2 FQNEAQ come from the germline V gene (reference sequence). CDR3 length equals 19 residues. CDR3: CASIKGHFKGIRVNTEAFF. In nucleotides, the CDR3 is TGTGCCAGCATCAAGGGGCATTTCAAAGGGATAAGGGTGAACACTGAAGCTTTCTTT.

The DNA for the CDR3 is TGTGCCAGCAGCTTAGTGGGGGCCGCGGATCAGCCCCAGCATTTT. Residues: CASSLVGAADQPQHF. V is TRBV7-2 and J is TRBJ1-5, with D possibly TRBD1 on 6 matching bases. Germline V gives CDR1 SGHTA, CDR2 FQGNSA. The ends were cut back, 1 base at V and 5 bases at J, with 12 bases in the middle. The CDR3 has 15 residues.

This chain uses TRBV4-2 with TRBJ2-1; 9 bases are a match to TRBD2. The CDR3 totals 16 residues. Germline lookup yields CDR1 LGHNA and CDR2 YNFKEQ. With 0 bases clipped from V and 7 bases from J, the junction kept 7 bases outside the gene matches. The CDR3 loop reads CASSQDAGGAGNEQFF. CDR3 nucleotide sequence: TGTGCCAGCAGCCAAGATGCGGGGGGGGCCGGGAATGAGCAGTTCTTC.

Here the CDR3 DNA reads TGTGCCAGCAGTTTAGCGGGGGGGCCTGGCAATGAGCAGTTCTTC. Translating gives CASSLAGGPGNEQFF. The chain uses TRBV6-6 and TRBJ2-1; the match to TRBD2 covers 11 bases. The length of the CDR3 is 15 residues. J lost 6 bases, V lost 4 bases, and 5 bases had no gene match. Germline values: CDR1 MNHNY, CDR2 SVGAGI (reference sequence).

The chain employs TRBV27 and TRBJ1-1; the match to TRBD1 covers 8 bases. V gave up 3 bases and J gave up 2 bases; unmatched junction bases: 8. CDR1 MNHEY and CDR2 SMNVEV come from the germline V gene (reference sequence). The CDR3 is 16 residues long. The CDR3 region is CASSFSPGTGNTEAFF. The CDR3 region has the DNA TGTGCCAGCAGTTTTTCACCCGGGACAGGTAACACTGAAGCTTTCTTT.

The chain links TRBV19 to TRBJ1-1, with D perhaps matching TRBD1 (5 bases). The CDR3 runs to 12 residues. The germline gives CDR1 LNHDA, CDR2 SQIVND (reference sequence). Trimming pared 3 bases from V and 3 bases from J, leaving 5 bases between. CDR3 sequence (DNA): TGTGCCAGTAGTATGGGGCACACTGAAGCTTTCTTT. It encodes CASSMGHTEAFF.

The chain's CDR3 is CASSLAQVPQGEAFF. The CDR3 nucleotides are TGTGCCAGCAGCTTAGCGCAAGTTCCACAGGGGGAAGCTTTCTTT. The chain carries TRBV7-2 and TRBJ1-1; 7 bases agree with TRBD1. Germline CDR1 reads SGHTA; CDR2 reads FQGNSA. The CDR3 runs 15 residues. The J segment lost 8 bases and the V segment lost 0 bases, leaving 9 bases of the junction unmatched. Combining the CDR3 with reference TRBV7-2 and TRBJ1-1 gives the whole variable domain GAGVSQSPSNKVTEKGKDVELRCDPISGHTALYWYRQSLGQGLEFLIYFQGNSAPDKSGLPSDRFSAERTGGSVSTLTIQRTQQEDSAVYLCASSLAQVPQGEAFFGQGTRLTVV.

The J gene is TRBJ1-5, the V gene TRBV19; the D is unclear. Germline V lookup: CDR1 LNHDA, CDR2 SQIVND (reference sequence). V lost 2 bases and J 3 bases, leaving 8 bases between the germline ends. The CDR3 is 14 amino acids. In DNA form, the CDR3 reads TGTGCCAGTAGTATAACAGAGAACAATCAGCCCCAGCATTTT. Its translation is CASSITENNQPQHF.

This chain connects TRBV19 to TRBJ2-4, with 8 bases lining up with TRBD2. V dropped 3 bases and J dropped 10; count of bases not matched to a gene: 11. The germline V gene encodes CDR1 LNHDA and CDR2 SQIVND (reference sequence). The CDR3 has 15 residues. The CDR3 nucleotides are TGTGCCAGTAGTATGTCAGCGGGGGCGATTAAGATTCAGTACTTC. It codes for CASSMSAGAIKIQYF.

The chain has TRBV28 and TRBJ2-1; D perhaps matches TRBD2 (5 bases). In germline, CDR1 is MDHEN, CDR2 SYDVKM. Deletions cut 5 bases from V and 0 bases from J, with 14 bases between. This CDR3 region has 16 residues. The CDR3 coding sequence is TGTGCCAGCAGTCCCGCGGGCACCAACTCCTACAATGAGCAGTTCTTC. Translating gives CASSPAGTNSYNEQFF.

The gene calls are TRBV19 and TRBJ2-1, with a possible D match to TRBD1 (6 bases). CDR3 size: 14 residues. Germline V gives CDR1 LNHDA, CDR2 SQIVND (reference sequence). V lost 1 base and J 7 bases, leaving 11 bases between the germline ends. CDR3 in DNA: TGTGCCAGTAGTATAGGGAGGCAGGGGAATGAGCAGTTCTTC. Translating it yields CASSIGRQGNEQFF.

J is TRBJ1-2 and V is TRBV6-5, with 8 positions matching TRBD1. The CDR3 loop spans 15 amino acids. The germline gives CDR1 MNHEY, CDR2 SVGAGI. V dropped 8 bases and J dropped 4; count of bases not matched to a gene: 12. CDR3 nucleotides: TGTGCCAGCTCCCCCTCGACAGGGGCTACCTATGGCTACACCTTC. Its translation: CASSPSTGATYGYTF.

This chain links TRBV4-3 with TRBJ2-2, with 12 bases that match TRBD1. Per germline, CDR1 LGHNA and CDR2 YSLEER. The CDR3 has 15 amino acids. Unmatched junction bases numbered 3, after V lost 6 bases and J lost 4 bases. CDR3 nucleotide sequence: TGCGCCAGCAGTGGGACAGGGGGCATCACCGGGGAGCTGTTTTTT. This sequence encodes CASSGTGGITGELFF.

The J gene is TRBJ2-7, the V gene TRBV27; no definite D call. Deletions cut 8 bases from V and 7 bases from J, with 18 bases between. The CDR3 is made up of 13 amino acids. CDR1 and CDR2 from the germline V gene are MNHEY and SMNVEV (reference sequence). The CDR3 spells CASGPGGGLEQYF. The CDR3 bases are TGTGCCAGCGGTCCAGGTGGTGGGTTGGAGCAGTACTTC.

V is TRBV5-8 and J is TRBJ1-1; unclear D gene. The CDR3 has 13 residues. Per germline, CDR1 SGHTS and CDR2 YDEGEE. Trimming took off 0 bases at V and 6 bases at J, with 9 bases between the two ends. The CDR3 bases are TGTGCCAGCAGCTTGGATCCGGTGGCTGAAGCTTTCTTT. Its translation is CASSLDPVAEAFF.

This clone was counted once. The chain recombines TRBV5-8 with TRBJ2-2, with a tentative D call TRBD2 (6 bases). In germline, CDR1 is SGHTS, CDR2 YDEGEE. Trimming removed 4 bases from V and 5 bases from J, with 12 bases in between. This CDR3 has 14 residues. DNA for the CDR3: TGTGCCAGCAGCACGACGGGGGTTACCGGGGAGCTGTTTTTT. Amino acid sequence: CASSTTGVTGELFF. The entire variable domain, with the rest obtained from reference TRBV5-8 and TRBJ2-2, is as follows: EAGVTQSPTHLIKTRGQQATLRCSPISGHTSVYWYQQALGLGLQFLLWYDEGEERNRGNFPPRFSGRQFPNYSSELNVNALELEDSALYLCASSTTGVTGELFFGEGSRLTVL.

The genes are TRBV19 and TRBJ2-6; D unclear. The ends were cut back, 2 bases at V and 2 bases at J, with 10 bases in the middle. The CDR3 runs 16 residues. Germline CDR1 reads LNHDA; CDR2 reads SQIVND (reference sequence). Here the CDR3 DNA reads TGTGCCAGTAGTATATATGGTGGAGCTGGGGCCAACGTCCTGACTTTC. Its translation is CASSIYGGAGANVLTF.

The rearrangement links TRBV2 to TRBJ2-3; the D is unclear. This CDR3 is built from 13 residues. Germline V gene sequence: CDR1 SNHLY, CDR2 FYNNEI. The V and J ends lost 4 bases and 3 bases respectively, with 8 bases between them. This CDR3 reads CASSAERTDTQYF. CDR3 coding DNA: TGTGCCAGCAGTGCGGAGCGAACAGATACGCAGTATTTT.

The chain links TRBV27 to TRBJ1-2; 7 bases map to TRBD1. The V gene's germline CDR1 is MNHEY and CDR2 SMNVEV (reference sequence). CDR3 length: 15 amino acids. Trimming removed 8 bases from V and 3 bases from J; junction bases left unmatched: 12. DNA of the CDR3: TGTGCCAGCGGATTTACAGGGGCTCTCTACTATGGCTACACCTTC. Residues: CASGFTGALYYGYTF.

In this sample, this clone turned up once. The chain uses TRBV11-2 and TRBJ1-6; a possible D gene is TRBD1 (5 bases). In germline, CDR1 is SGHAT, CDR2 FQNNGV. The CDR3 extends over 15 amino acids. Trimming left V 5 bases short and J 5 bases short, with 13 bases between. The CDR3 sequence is CASSRQRLDNSPLHF. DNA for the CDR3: TGTGCCAGCAGCCGACAGAGGCTCGATAATTCACCCCTCCACTTT.

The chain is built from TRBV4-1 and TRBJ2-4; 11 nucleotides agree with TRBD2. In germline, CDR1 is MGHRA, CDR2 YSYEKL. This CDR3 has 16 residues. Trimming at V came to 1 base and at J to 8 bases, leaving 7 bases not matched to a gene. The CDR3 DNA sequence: TGCGCCAGCAGCCAAGGGTCTCTAGCGGGGGGAGACATTCAGTACTTC. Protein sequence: CASSQGSLAGGDIQYF.

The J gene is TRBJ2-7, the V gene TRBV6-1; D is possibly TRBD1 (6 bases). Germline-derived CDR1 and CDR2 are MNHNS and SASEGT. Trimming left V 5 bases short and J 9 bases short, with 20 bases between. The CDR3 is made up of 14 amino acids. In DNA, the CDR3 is TGTGCCAGCAGTCGGGACACGGAATATTCGGCGCAGTACTTC. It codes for CASSRDTEYSAQYF.